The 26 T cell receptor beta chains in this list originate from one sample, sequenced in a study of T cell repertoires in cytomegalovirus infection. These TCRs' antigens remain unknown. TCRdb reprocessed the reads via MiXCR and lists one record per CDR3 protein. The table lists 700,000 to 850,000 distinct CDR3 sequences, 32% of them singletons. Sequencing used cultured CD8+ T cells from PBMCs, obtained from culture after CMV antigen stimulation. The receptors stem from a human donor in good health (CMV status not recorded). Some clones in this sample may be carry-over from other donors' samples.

CDR3 amino acids: CASSYGTGDVDSPLHF. The CDR3 DNA follows: TGTGCCAGCAGCTACGGGACAGGGGACGTGGATTCACCCCTCCACTTT. The chain joins TRBV7-8 to TRBJ1-6; 10 bases map to TRBD1. The junction had 8 bases not matched to a gene; V was cut back by 4 bases and J by 8 bases. The germline V gene encodes CDR1 SGHVS and CDR2 FQNEAQ. CDR3 length equals 16 residues.

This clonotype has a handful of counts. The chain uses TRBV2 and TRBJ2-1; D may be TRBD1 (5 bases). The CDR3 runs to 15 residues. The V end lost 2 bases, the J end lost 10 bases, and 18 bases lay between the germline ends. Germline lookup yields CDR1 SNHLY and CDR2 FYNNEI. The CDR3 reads CASSEPREWGREQFF. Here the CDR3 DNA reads TGTGCCAGCAGTGAACCCAGGGAATGGGGCCGGGAGCAGTTCTTC. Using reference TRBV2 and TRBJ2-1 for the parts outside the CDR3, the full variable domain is EPEVTQTPSHQVTQMGQEVILRCVPISNHLYFYWYRQILGQKVEFLVSFYNNEISEKSEIFDDQFSVERPDGSNFTLKIRSTKLEDSAMYFCASSEPREWGREQFFGPGTRLTVL.

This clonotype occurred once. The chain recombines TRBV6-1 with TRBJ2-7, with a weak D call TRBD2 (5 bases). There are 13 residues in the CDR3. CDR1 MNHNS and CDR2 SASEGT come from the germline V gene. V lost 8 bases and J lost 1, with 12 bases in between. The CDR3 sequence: CASRYRDSYEQYV. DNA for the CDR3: TGTGCCAGCCGCTATCGGGATTCCTACGAGCAGTACGTC.

CDR3 sequence: CASSLLGFYTF. The DNA of the CDR3 is TGTGCCAGCAGCTTATTAGGGTTCTACACCTTC. V gene TRBV7-6 combines with J gene TRBJ1-2; D is undetermined. The length of the CDR3 is 11 residues. Germline V gene lookup returns CDR1 SGHVS and CDR2 FNYEAQ. Trimming removed 2 bases at V and 10 bases at J, with 8 bases between.

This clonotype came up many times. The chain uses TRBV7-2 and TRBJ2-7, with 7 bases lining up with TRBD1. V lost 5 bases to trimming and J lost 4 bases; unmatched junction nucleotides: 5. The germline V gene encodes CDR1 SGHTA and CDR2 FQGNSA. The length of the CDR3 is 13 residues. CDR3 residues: CASSPGTDYEQYV. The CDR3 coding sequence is TGTGCCAGCAGCCCCGGGACAGATTACGAGCAGTACGTC.

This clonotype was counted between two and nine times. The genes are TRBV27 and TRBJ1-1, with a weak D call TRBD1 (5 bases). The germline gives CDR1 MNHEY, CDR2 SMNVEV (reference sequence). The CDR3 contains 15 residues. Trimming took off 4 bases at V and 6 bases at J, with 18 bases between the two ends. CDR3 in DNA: TGTGCCAGCAGTTCGAGGCCTGTATTGGGGCCTGAAGCTTTCTTT. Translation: CASSSRPVLGPEAFF.

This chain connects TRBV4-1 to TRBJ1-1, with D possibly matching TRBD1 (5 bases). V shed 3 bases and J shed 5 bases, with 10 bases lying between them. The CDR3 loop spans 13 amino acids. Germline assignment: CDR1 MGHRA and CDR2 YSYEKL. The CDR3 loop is CASSHPGITEAFF. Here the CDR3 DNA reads TGCGCCAGCAGCCATCCAGGGATAACTGAAGCTTTCTTT.

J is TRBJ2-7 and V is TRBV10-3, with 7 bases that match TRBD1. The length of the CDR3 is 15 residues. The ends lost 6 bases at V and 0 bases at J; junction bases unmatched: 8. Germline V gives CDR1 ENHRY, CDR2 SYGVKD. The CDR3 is CAIRVDRMGSYEQYV. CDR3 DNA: TGTGCCATCAGGGTGGACAGGATGGGCTCCTACGAGCAGTACGTC.

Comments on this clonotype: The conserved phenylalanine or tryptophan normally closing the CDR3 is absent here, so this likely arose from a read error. In DNA, the CDR3 is TGTGCCAGCAGCTTAGGCGGTAGCGGGGGGGGCCTCGGTTATACGCAGTATTCT. Translating it yields CASSLGGSGGGLGYTQYS. The V call is TRBV11-2, the J call TRBJ2-3; 11 bases fit TRBD2. With V trimmed by 1 base and J by 7 bases, 13 bases remained unmatched. Germline V gene data show CDR1 as SGHAT and CDR2 as FQNNGV. CDR3 length: 18 amino acids.

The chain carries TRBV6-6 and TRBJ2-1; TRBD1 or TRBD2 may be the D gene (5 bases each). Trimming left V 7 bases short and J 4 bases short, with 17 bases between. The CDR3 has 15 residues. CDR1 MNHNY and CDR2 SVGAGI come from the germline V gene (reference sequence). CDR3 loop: CASTSRDGFYNEQFF. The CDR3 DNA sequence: TGTGCCAGCACCTCCCGGGACGGATTTTACAATGAGCAGTTCTTC.

In nucleotides, the CDR3 is TGTGCCAGCAGTACGGGGTTGGGGGTCAATGAAAAACTGTTTTTT. This gives the protein CASSTGLGVNEKLFF. The rearrangement uses TRBV28 and TRBJ1-4, with a tentative D call TRBD1 (5 bases). V shed 5 bases and J shed 5 bases, with 15 bases lying between them. Per germline, CDR1 MDHEN and CDR2 SYDVKM. CDR3 length: 15 residues.

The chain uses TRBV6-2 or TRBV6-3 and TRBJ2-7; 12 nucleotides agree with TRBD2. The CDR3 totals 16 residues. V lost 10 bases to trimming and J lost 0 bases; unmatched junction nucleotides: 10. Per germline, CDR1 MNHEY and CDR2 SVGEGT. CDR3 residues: CAISGTSGPDSYEQYF. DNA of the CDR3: TGTGCCATTTCTGGGACTAGCGGGCCAGACTCCTACGAGCAGTACTTC.

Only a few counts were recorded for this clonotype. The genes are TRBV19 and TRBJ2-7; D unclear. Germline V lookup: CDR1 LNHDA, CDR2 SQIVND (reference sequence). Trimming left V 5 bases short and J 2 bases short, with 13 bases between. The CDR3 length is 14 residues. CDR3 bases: TGTGCCAGTAGTCTTCGTAGATACCCCTACGAGCAGTACTTC. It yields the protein CASSLRRYPYEQYF.

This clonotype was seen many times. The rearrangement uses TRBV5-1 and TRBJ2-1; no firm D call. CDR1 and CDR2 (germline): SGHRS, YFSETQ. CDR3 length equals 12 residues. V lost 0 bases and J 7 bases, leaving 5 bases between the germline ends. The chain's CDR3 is CASSLDSNEQFF. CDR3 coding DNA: TGCGCCAGCAGCTTGGACAGTAATGAGCAGTTCTTC.

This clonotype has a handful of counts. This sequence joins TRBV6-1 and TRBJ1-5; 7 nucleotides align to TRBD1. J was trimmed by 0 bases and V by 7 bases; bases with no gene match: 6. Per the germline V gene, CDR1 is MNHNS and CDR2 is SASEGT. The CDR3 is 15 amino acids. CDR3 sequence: CASTKGQYSNQPQHF. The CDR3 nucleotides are TGTGCCAGCACCAAGGGACAGTATAGCAATCAGCCCCAGCATTTT.

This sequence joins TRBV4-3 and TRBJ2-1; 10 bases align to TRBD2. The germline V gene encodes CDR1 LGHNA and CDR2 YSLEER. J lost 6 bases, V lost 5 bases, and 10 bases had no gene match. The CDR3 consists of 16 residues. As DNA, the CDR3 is TGCGCCAGCAGCTGGACGGTACTAGCGGGGCTCAATGAGCAGTTCTTC. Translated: CASSWTVLAGLNEQFF.

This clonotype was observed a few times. The CDR3 coding sequence is TGTGCCAGCATGCCCAGTGGCACAGATACGCAGTATTTT. Translated, it gives CASMPSGTDTQYF. This sequence joins TRBV7-2 and TRBJ2-3; no definite D call. This CDR3 has 13 amino acids. V was clipped by 7 bases and J by 1 base, with 9 bases between them. The germline V gene has CDR1 SGHTA and CDR2 FQGNSA.

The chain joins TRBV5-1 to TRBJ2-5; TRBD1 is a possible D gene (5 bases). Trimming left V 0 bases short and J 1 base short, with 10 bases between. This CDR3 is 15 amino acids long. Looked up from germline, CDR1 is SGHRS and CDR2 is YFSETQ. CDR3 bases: TGCGCCAGCAGCTTGGGACAGTTCTCCCAAGAGACCCAGTACTTC. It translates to CASSLGQFSQETQYF.

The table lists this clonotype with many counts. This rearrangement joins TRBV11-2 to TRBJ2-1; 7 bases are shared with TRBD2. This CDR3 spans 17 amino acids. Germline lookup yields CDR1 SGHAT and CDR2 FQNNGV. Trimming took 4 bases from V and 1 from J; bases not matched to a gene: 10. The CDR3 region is CASSSFRGGPSYNEQFF. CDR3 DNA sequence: TGTGCCAGCAGCTCCTTCCGCGGGGGTCCATCCTACAATGAGCAGTTCTTC.

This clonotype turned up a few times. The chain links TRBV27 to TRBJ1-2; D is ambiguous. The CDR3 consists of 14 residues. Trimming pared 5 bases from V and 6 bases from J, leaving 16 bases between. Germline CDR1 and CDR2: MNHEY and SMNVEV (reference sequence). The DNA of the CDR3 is TGTGCCAGCAGTCTGTCAGGAGGGTTCCATGGCTACACCTTC. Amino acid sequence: CASSLSGGFHGYTF.

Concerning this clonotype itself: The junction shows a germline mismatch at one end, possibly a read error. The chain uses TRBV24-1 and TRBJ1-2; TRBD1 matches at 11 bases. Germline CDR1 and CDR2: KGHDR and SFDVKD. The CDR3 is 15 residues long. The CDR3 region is CATSGPGQGAPGHTF. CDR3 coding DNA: TGTGCCACCAGTGGTCCCGGACAGGGGGCTCCTGGCCACACCTTC.

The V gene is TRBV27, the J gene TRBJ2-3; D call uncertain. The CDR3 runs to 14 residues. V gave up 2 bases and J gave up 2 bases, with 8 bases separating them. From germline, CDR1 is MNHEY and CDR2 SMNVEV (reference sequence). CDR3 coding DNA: TGTGCCAGCAGTTTACGGCTATTCACAGATACGCAGTATTTT. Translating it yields CASSLRLFTDTQYF.

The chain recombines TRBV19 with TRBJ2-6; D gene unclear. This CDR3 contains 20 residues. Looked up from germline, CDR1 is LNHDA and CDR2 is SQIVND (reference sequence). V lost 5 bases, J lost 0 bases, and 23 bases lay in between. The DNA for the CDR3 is TGTGCCAGTAGTCCCTTAGGACCGTCGCTGTCTAGCTCTGGGGCCAACGTCCTGACTTTC. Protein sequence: CASSPLGPSLSSSGANVLTF.

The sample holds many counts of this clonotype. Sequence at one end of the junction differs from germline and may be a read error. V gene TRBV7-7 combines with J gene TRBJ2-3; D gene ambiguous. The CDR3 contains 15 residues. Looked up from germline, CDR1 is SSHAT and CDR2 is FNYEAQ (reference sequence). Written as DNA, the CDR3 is TGTGCTAGCAGCTTAGATGGTAGGAGCACAGATACGCAGTATTTT. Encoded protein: CASSLDGRSTDTQYF.

The CDR3 nucleotides are TGTGCCAGCAGCTCAACCCGGACGGATTCCTACGAGCAGTACTTC. It is translated as CASSSTRTDSYEQYF. The rearrangement uses TRBV7-4 and TRBJ2-7, with D uncertain. The CDR3 is 15 residues long. V was shortened by 4 bases and J by 1 base, with 14 bases between the two germline ends. The germline CDR1 and CDR2 sequences are SGHVT and SQSDAQ.

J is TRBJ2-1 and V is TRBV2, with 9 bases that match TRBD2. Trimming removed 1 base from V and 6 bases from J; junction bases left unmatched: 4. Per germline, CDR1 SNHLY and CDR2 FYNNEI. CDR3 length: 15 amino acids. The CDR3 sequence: CASSEGLAEPNEQFF. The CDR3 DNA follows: TGTGCCAGCAGTGAAGGACTAGCGGAGCCCAATGAGCAGTTCTTC.